This TCR beta chain was documented in a study of vaccination and CD4 T cells after COVID-19. Study-wide findings and caveats: Convalescent patients had 304 of 307 vaccine-specific clones showing spike mono-reactivity.

Cultured CD4+ T cell DNA underwent sequencing with the Oncomine TCR Beta short-read assay. TCRdb reprocessed the PCR reads with MiXCR, giving one entry per CDR3 protein. The sample contains some 9,000 distinct CDR3 sequences, 30% to 45% of which appear only once. Trimming left V 6 bases short and J 1 base short, with 9 bases between. This CDR3 spans 13 amino acids. From germline, CDR1 is MNHEY and CDR2 SMNVEV (reference sequence). This clonotype was seen a handful of times. Its antigen is as yet unknown. Treatment noted: roughly 10-day PBMC culture with coronavirus spike peptide pools or control peptides (ViraFEST assay). On day 3 and again on day 7, fresh IL-2 medium was used to replace half the medium.

This TCR was sampled from a human donor who had recovered from COVID-19. The rearrangement joins TRBV27 to TRBJ1-1, with no clear D. Sequencing was carried out using CD4+ T cells from blood, cultured in vitro. CDR3: CASRFPGNTEAFF. The CDR3 DNA is TGTGCCAGCAGGTTCCCAGGGAACACTGAAGCTTTCTTT.